This is a list of T cell receptor beta chains from one sample in a study. TCRdb reanalysed the 5' RACE reads using MiXCR and keeps one entry per CDR3 protein. The data show 30,000 to 40,000 distinct CDR3 sequences, roughly 24% seen once. Input material: naive CD4+ T cells sorted from a lymph node. These receptors all come from a female donor with breast cancer. CDR3s include the opening cysteine and the closing phenylalanine or tryptophan. D genes are given only for firm matches. A row's size may be missing; if present it is once, few, many or a size class.

>TRBV5-1|many|NA|TRBJ2-5
CASSLATGNQETQYF
TGCGCCAGCAGCTTGGCCACGGGGAATCAAGAGACCCAGTACTTC
>TRBV6-5|few|TRBD2|TRBJ2-7
CASSELAGISYEQYF
TGTGCCAGCAGTGAACTAGCGGGGATCTCCTACGAGCAGTACTTC
>TRBV7-3|many|NA|TRBJ2-3
CASSKQGTTDTQYF
TGTGCCAGCAGCAAGCAGGGTACGACAGATACGCAGTATTTT
>TRBV15|few|TRBD2|TRBJ2-3
CATSREGSGGAFTQYF
TGTGCCACCAGCAGAGAAGGTAGCGGGGGGGCCTTTACGCAGTATTTT
>TRBV5-1|many|NA|TRBJ2-2
CASSLEAANTGELFF
TGCGCCAGCAGCTTGGAGGCGGCGAACACCGGGGAGCTGTTTTTT
>TRBV6-1|NA|NA|TRBJ2-3
CTSSAFRGGGPPTQYF
TGTACCAGCAGTGCTTTTAGAGGGGGAGGGCCCCCCACGCAGTATTTT
>TRBV4-2|few|NA|TRBJ2-7
CASSQRQETYEQYF
TGTGCCAGCAGCCAACGGCAGGAAACCTACGAGCAGTACTTC
>TRBV28|few|TRBD2|TRBJ2-5
CASSLTSGSSETQYF
TGTGCCAGCAGCCTTACTAGCGGGAGTTCAGAGACCCAGTACTTC
>TRBV6-5|NA|NA|TRBJ2-2
CASSYSSRTANTGELFF
TGTGCCAGCAGTTACTCCTCACGGACTGCCAACACCGGGGAGCTGTTTTTT
>TRBV7-9|few|NA|TRBJ2-5
CASSLRVRETQYF
TGTGCCAGCAGCCTCAGGGTTCGAGAGACCCAGTACTTC
>TRBV4-3|few|TRBD1|TRBJ2-7
CASSQDKKRTGNDEQYF
TGCGCCAGCAGCCAAGATAAAAAAAGGACAGGGAACGACGAGCAGTACTTC
>TRBV5-5|few|NA|TRBJ1-5
CASSFQGTKQPQHF
TGTGCCAGCAGTTTCCAGGGTACGAAGCAGCCCCAGCATTTT
>TRBV4-3|NA|NA|TRBJ1-4
CASSHRGGQTNEKLFF
TGCGCCAGCAGCCACAGAGGGGGGCAGACTAATGAAAAACTGTTTTTT
>TRBV9|few|NA|TRBJ1-4
CASSPRTATNEKLFF
TGTGCCAGCAGCCCGCGGACAGCAACTAATGAAAAACTGTTTTTT
>TRBV2|few|NA|TRBJ2-1
CASTSTRPQQFF
TGTGCCAGCACTTCGACTAGGCCCCAGCAGTTCTTC
>TRBV28|NA|NA|TRBJ1-2
CASSSPGQGNRDGYTF
TGTGCCAGCAGTTCCCCGGGGCAGGGGAATCGAGATGGCTACACCTTC
>TRBV6-5|many|NA|TRBJ1-2
CASSLDSYGYTF
TGTGCCAGCAGTTTAGACAGCTATGGCTACACCTTC
>TRBV20-1|NA|TRBD2|TRBJ2-3
CSAIPFRSGETDTQYF
TGCAGTGCTATCCCCTTTCGTAGCGGGGAAACAGATACGCAGTATTTT
>TRBV5-1|many|TRBD2|TRBJ2-3
CASSLGLADTDTQYF
TGCGCCAGCAGCTTGGGACTAGCGGACACAGATACGCAGTATTTT
>TRBV20-1|NA|NA|TRBJ2-3
CSATIRGTDTQYF
TGCAGTGCTACGATCCGGGGCACAGATACGCAGTATTTT
>TRBV10-3|NA|TRBD1|TRBJ2-1
CAISLKDREDEQFF
TGTGCCATCAGTCTTAAGGACAGGGAAGATGAGCAGTTCTTC
>TRBV5-5|few|TRBD1|TRBJ2-3
CASSFLGGQGFADTQYF
TGTGCCAGCAGCTTTCTTGGAGGACAGGGATTCGCAGATACGCAGTATTTT
>TRBV4-2|few|NA|TRBJ2-7
CASSQTGEGAYEQYF
TGTGCCAGCAGCCAGACAGGGGAGGGGGCTTACGAGCAGTACTTC
>TRBV20-1|NA|TRBD2|TRBJ2-7
CSAPLGRGKLSEQYF
TGCAGTGCTCCCCTAGGGAGGGGAAAGCTATCCGAGCAGTACTTC
>TRBV5-1|many|NA|TRBJ1-4
CASSLGQRKNEKLFF
TGCGCCAGCAGCTTGGGACAGCGTAAAAATGAAAAACTGTTTTTT
>TRBV6-1|NA|TRBD2|TRBJ2-5
CASCGLAQTLQETQYF
TGTGCCAGCTGCGGACTAGCGCAAACACTACAAGAGACCCAGTACTTC
>TRBV11-2|NA|NA|TRBJ2-3
CASSLSLVELDTQYF
TGTGCCAGCAGCTTAAGTTTGGTAGAATTAGATACGCAGTATTTT